This T cell receptor (beta chain) was sequenced during a study of blood T cell repertoires in COVID-19. Study as a whole: There were acute and convalescent COVID-19 samples, and they came from the United States, Italy and Spain. Nucleic acid was either cDNA or gDNA, and it came from T cells, B-cell-depleted T cells, or PBMCs.

Germline trimming cut 5 bases from V and 0 bases from J; bases unmatched to any gene: 6. The germline V gene has CDR1 KGHDR and CDR2 SFDVKD. CDR3 length: 17 residues. This clone appeared a single time. In the authors' workflow: Reference gene primer amplification in the assay estimated nucleated cell counts. This table comes from immunoSEQ multiplex PCR, and its TCRdb copy is limited to in-frame clones, with some not included. V, J and clone size were drawn from that table, and D and trimming were deduced from the DNA. The table includes about 180,000 clones, around 85% detected once. The sequenced material came from peripheral blood. V is TRBV24-1 and J is TRBJ2-1, with 10 bases that match TRBD2. The TCR was taken from a man aged 50 or older with active or convalescent COVID-19. The CDR3 DNA is TGTGCCACCAGTGGTACCCCTAGCGGGAGCTCCTACAATGAGCAGTTCTTC. Translation: CATSGTPSGSSYNEQFF.